This T cell receptor (beta chain) was documented in a study of cytomegalovirus exposure and HLA in healthy donors. In the study overall: Unique TCRs numbering some 77 million, obtained from HLA-typed donors, made up an early data release.

PCR primers comprised 60 Vbeta and 13 Jbeta primers. Assay used: immunoSEQ multiplex PCR; TCRdb lists only in-frame clones, some missing. The top ten hold 2% to 2.5% of the sample, which has approximately 55,000 clones, about four fifths seen once. Broader study findings: Among donors in an Asian-associated ancestry cluster, a later analysis reportedly found fewer N-insertions than the roughly 670-donor mean. Later analysis indicated greater clonal expansion among HLA-associated TCR beta chains than among equally common other chains.

The germline V gene has CDR1 SEHNR and CDR2 FQNEAQ (reference sequence). The CDR3 has 16 residues. For this clone: As yet, its antigen is unknown. At one end, the junction sequence differs from germline, possibly due to a read error.

The TCR sequence derives from a boy between 10 and 17 years old in good health and CMV-seropositive. The chain uses TRBV7-9 and TRBJ1-4; no reliable D call. The sequenced sample was PBMCs. The CDR3 DNA is TGTTCCAGCAGCTTAGGCGGGGAAATGCTAAATGAAAAACTGTTTTTT. Translating it yields CSSSLGGEMLNEKLFF.